This note documents a single T cell receptor (beta chain) sequence. Assay used: immunoSEQ multiplex PCR; TCRdb lists only in-frame clones, some missing. The data show 140,000 or so clones, roughly 77% seen once. Germline CDR1 MNHEY, CDR2 SVGEGT. This CDR3 is built from 17 residues. With V trimmed by 6 bases and J by 2 bases, 6 bases remained unmatched. This record comes from a study of blood T cell repertoires in COVID-19. Study overall: PBMCs, B-cell-depleted T cells, or T cells provided the cDNA or gDNA that made up the material.

The Seattle site enrolled patients during active infection and followed them longitudinally. Specimen: peripheral blood. The chain couples TRBV6-2 or TRBV6-3 to TRBJ2-3; 15 bases line up with TRBD2. This receptor was identified in an older woman with COVID-19, enrolled during active disease. The CDR3 nucleotides are TGTGCCAGCAGCAGGGGACTAGCGGGGGGTAACACAGATACGCAGTATTTT. Translation gives CASSRGLAGGNTDTQYF.